Listed below are T cell receptor beta chains from one sample, sequenced in a study of vaccination effects on CD4 cells after COVID-19. Sequenced by immunoSEQ multiplex PCR; TCRdb stores in-frame clones only, minus some. The data contain about 30,000 clones, about 62% of them seen just once; the ten biggest clones take up under 10%. Their antigens remain unidentified. The input for sequencing was CD4+ T cells from PBMCs cultured without peptide, taken before COVID-19 vaccination. These receptors originate from a human donor who received a COVID-19 vaccine. CDR3s include the opening cysteine and the closing phenylalanine or tryptophan. The order of the fields is V gene, clone size, J gene, D gene, CDR3 protein, CDR3 DNA. D genes are given only for firm matches. Rows give clone size only sometimes, using once, few, many, or a class for an expanded clone.

TRBV2,NA,TRBJ2-7,TRBD1,CASSGSSGGPREQYF,TGTGCCAGCAGTGGTTCGTCAGGGGGCCCACGCGAGCAGTACTTC
TRBV2,NA,TRBJ1-1,TRBD1,CAGGQEYTEAFF,TGTGCCGGGGGACAGGAGTATACTGAAGCTTTCTTT
TRBV5-8,NA,TRBJ2-2,TRBD1,CASGTGLNTGELFF,TGTGCCAGCGGGACAGGGCTTAACACCGGGGAGCTGTTTTTT
TRBV2,NA,TRBJ1-5,TRBD1,CASSGTGASNQPQHF,TGTGCCAGCAGTGGGACAGGGGCGAGCAATCAGCCCCAGCATTTT
TRBV6-5,NA,TRBJ2-3,NA,CATSGAGAILNTQYF,TGTGCCACCTCAGGGGCGGGGGCCATTCTAAATACGCAGTATTTT
TRBV7-9,NA,TRBJ1-2,NA,CASSLLLEGYTF,TGTGCCAGCAGCTTGCTTCTGGAGGGCTACACCTTC
TRBV12-3/TRBV12-4,NA,TRBJ1-5,NA,CASSFAENQPQHF,TGTGCCAGCAGTTTTGCCGAAAATCAGCCCCAGCATTTT
TRBV3-1/TRBV3-2,few,TRBJ2-7,NA,CASSQGASGHRSYEQYF,TGTGCCAGCAGCCAAGGGGCCTCGGGGCATAGATCCTACGAGCAGTACTTC
TRBV7-8,NA,TRBJ2-1,TRBD2,CASSFSGGGEQFF,TGTGCCAGCAGCTTTTCCGGGGGGGGCGAGCAGTTCTTC
TRBV4-2,few,TRBJ2-1,TRBD1,CASSRTGDLDNEQFF,TGTGCCAGCAGCCGGACAGGGGATTTGGACAATGAGCAGTTCTTC
TRBV5-1,NA,TRBJ2-2,NA,CASSLAINGGSGELFF,TGCGCCAGCAGCTTGGCCATAAATGGGGGTTCCGGGGAGCTGTTTTTT
TRBV27,NA,TRBJ1-2,TRBD1,CASRPGQGLSGYTF,TGTGCCAGCAGACCGGGACAGGGTCTGTCTGGCTACACCTTC
TRBV6-6,NA,TRBJ1-2,TRBD1,CASWDSLYYGYTF,TGTGCCAGCTGGGACAGTCTATACTATGGCTACACCTTC
TRBV29-1,NA,TRBJ2-7,TRBD2,CSVRKGTSGYEQYF,TGCAGCGTCCGCAAGGGTACTAGCGGCTACGAGCAGTACTTC
TRBV7-9,NA,TRBJ2-5,NA,CASSLGRDGETQYF,TGTGCCAGCAGCTTAGGCAGGGACGGAGAGACCCAGTACTTC
TRBV6-5,NA,TRBJ2-1,NA,CASRTGVGQFF,TGTGCCAGCAGGACAGGTGTCGGGCAGTTCTTC
TRBV28,NA,TRBJ1-2,NA,CASRLPGTVYGYTF,TGTGCCAGCAGACTCCCGGGGACCGTTTATGGCTACACCTTC
TRBV25-1,NA,TRBJ1-1,NA,CASSETYRERAFF,TGTGCCAGCAGTGAGACCTACAGGGAGCGAGCTTTCTTT
TRBV7-8,NA,TRBJ2-1,TRBD2,CASSSPLAGPENEQFF,TGTGCCAGCAGCTCGCCCCTAGCGGGCCCCGAGAATGAGCAGTTCTTC
TRBV2,NA,TRBJ2-7,NA,CASSEPATGTLDYEQYF,TGTGCCAGCAGTGAACCCGCTACCGGGACACTGGACTACGAGCAGTACTTC
TRBV19,NA,TRBJ1-2,TRBD1,CASSISLPQGSGGYTF,TGTGCCAGTAGTATTTCGTTACCACAGGGGTCTGGGGGCTACACCTTC
TRBV27,NA,TRBJ2-7,TRBD2,CASSPRVSGESYEQYF,TGTGCCAGCAGTCCCAGGGTTAGCGGGGAATCCTACGAGCAGTACTTC
TRBV12-3/TRBV12-4,NA,TRBJ1-5,NA,CASSLDGEPQHF,TGTGCCAGCAGTTTAGATGGGGAGCCCCAGCATTTT
TRBV30,NA,TRBJ2-1,TRBD2,CAWKAAAVTSRKTYNEQFF,TGTGCCTGGAAAGCCGCGGCGGTGACTAGCCGTAAAACTTACAATGAGCAGTTCTTC
TRBV6-5,NA,TRBJ2-3,NA,CASSLNSDSTDTQYF,TGTGCCAGCAGCCTTAACAGCGATAGCACAGATACGCAGTATTTT
TRBV5-1,NA,TRBJ1-2,NA,CASSREQSIYGYTF,TGCGCCAGCAGCCGTGAACAGTCAATCTATGGCTACACCTTC
TRBV11-2,few,TRBJ2-7,TRBD2,CASSLSAGAYEQYF,TGTGCCAGCAGCTTGAGTGCGGGGGCCTACGAGCAGTACTTC
TRBV19,NA,TRBJ1-2,NA,CASSIEGVGNYGYTF,TGTGCCAGTAGTATTGAAGGGGTCGGAAACTATGGCTACACCTTC
TRBV5-1,few,TRBJ1-1,NA,CASSLSPRNEAFF,TGCGCCAGCAGCTTATCCCCCAGAAATGAAGCTTTCTTT
TRBV10-1,NA,TRBJ1-1,NA,CASSETGRVTEAFF,TGCGCCAGCAGTGAGACAGGGAGGGTCACTGAAGCTTTCTTT
TRBV6-5,NA,TRBJ2-1,TRBD1,CASRAGTGGNEQFF,TGTGCCAGCAGAGCCGGGACAGGCGGCAATGAGCAGTTCTTC
TRBV4-1,NA,TRBJ2-7,TRBD1,CASSQGTGGASYEQYF,TGCGCCAGCAGCCAGGGCACAGGGGGCGCGTCCTACGAGCAGTACTTC
TRBV6-1,NA,TRBJ1-2,TRBD1,CASSEAVPGQRNYGYTF,TGTGCCAGCAGTGAAGCGGTCCCGGGACAGAGAAACTATGGCTACACCTTC
TRBV19,NA,TRBJ1-2,NA,CASSTPANYGYTF,TGTGCCAGTAGTACTCCAGCGAACTATGGCTACACCTTC
TRBV30,once,TRBJ2-1,NA,CAYRRGRIGGSDEQFF,TGTGCATATCGCCGAGGACGGATTGGGGGGAGCGATGAGCAGTTCTTC
TRBV3-1/TRBV3-2,NA,TRBJ2-1,TRBD2,CASSPPSGPYYEQFF,TGTGCCAGCAGCCCCCCTAGCGGGCCCTACTATGAGCAGTTCTTC
TRBV19,NA,TRBJ1-1,TRBD1,CASRPGQQNTEAFF,TGTGCCAGTAGACCGGGACAGCAGAACACTGAAGCTTTCTTT
TRBV5-1,NA,TRBJ2-7,NA,CASSLQGNPYEQYF,TGCGCCAGCAGCTTACAGGGTAACCCCTACGAGCAGTACTTC
TRBV7-9,few,TRBJ1-4,NA,CASSSGHNDEKLFF,TGTGCCAGCAGCTCCGGCCACAACGATGAAAAACTGTTTTTT
TRBV7-9,NA,TRBJ1-6,NA,CASSLASGFSPLHF,TGTGCCAGCAGCTTAGCGTCAGGGTTTTCACCCCTCCACTTT
TRBV4-1,NA,TRBJ2-5,NA,CASSRTVNGGETQYF,TGCGCCAGCAGCCGGACGGTCAATGGGGGAGAGACCCAGTACTTC
TRBV9,few,TRBJ1-2,NA,CASSVDVRAHTANYGYTF,TGTGCCAGCAGCGTAGATGTTCGAGCGCACACAGCTAACTATGGCTACACCTTC
TRBV6-5,NA,TRBJ1-5,NA,CASSLQGDQPQHF,TGTGCCAGCAGTCTACAGGGAGACCAGCCCCAGCATTTT
TRBV18,few,TRBJ2-7,TRBD1,CASSRRDRGHEQYF,TGTGCCAGCTCACGGAGGGACAGGGGCCACGAGCAGTACTTC
TRBV5-8,few,TRBJ1-4,NA,CASSLGSGDEKLFF,TGTGCCAGCAGCTTGGGTTCAGGGGATGAAAAACTGTTTTTT